This T cell receptor (beta chain) was sequenced for a study of blood T cell repertoires in COVID-19. Study overall: Acute and convalescent COVID-19 specimens originated in the United States, Italy and Spain. Sources were T cells, B-cell-depleted T cells, or PBMCs; the material itself was cDNA or gDNA.

V lost 0 bases, J lost 1 base, and 7 bases lay in between. The germline gives CDR1 MNHEY, CDR2 SMNVEV (reference sequence). This CDR3 is built from 14 residues. The method was immunoSEQ multiplex PCR; TCRdb's version includes in-frame clones alone and lacks a portion of them. The table includes around 200,000 clones, roughly 87% detected once. Clinical histories supplied by participants themselves formed the basis of cohort assignment. The source material was PBMCs or T cells enriched from blood (not recorded which). V usage is TRBV27 and J usage is TRBJ2-7; D is unresolved. The TCR sequence derives from a man younger than 35 with acute COVID-19. The CDR3 sequence is CASSLSSSSYEQYF. DNA for the CDR3: TGTGCCAGCAGTTTATCTAGCAGTTCCTACGAGCAGTACTTC.